These T cell receptor beta chains were read from a single sample in a study of blood T cells in healthy people across ages. From the 5' RACE reads, TCRdb called clonotypes with MiXCR, one entry per CDR3 protein. The repertoire consists of some 1,800,000 distinct CDR3 sequences, with approximately 40% occurring once and the leading ten covering roughly 23%. Sequenced material: blood. These receptors were taken from a human donor in good health. Each CDR3 is given with its conserved first and last residue. The D gene is left open where the match is weak. For some rows the clone size is stated as once, few or many, or as a class when expanded; others skip it.

D: TRBD1
V: TRBV4-2
J: TRBJ1-1
size: NA
DNA: TGTGCCAGCAGCCGGGCTCCGGGACAGCCGAACACTGAAGCTTTCTTT
CDR3: CASSRAPGQPNTEAFF

D: TRBD1
V: TRBV2
J: TRBJ1-5
size: NA
DNA: TGTGCCAGCAGTGATTGGACAGGGCTAACACAGCCCCAGCATTTT
CDR3: CASSDWTGLTQPQHF

D: NA
V: TRBV29-1
J: TRBJ2-5
size: few
DNA: TGCAGCGTTGAAGATCAGGACAACCAAGAGACCCAGTACTTC
CDR3: CSVEDQDNQETQYF

D: TRBD2
V: TRBV7-2
J: TRBJ2-3
size: many
DNA: TGTGCCAGCAGTTGGACTAGCGGCAGCACAGATACGCAGTATTTT
CDR3: CASSWTSGSTDTQYF

D: NA
V: TRBV10-3
J: TRBJ2-1
size: NA
DNA: TGTGCCATCAGTTTAAGGCCCCCGGAGTACAATGAGCAGTTCTTC
CDR3: CAISLRPPEYNEQFF

D: NA
V: TRBV12-3/TRBV12-4
J: TRBJ1-3
size: NA
DNA: TGTGCCAGCAGTCGGGACCATTCTGGAAACACCATATATTTT
CDR3: CASSRDHSGNTIYF

D: NA
V: TRBV28
J: TRBJ2-7
size: many
DNA: TGTGCCGGAAGCCTTAGCTCCTACGAGCAGTACTTC
CDR3: CAGSLSSYEQYF

D: NA
V: TRBV24-1
J: TRBJ2-3
size: few
DNA: TGTGCCACCAGTGATCGGGCCCAGTTCACAGATACGCAGTATTTT
CDR3: CATSDRAQFTDTQYF

D: NA
V: TRBV7-2
J: TRBJ2-7
size: few
DNA: TGTGCCAGCAGCTTTATGGGGGCCCCTGGCGAGCAGTACTTC
CDR3: CASSFMGAPGEQYF

D: NA
V: TRBV7-9
J: TRBJ1-4
size: NA
DNA: TGTGCCAGCAGCTCCATTTGGACTAATGAAAAACTGTTTTTT
CDR3: CASSSIWTNEKLFF

D: NA
V: TRBV5-1
J: TRBJ2-5
size: NA
DNA: TGCGCCAGCAGTTCCGAGGGGTTTAGAGAGACCCAGTACTTC
CDR3: CASSSEGFRETQYF

D: NA
V: TRBV5-5
J: TRBJ1-2
size: few
DNA: TGTGCCAGCAGCGGGGATGGGTATTTTCGATATGGCTACACCTTC
CDR3: CASSGDGYFRYGYTF

D: NA
V: TRBV20-1
J: TRBJ2-7
size: NA
DNA: TGCAGTGCCGACAGGAGGGACGGCGAGCAGTACTTC
CDR3: CSADRRDGEQYF

D: TRBD1
V: TRBV7-9
J: TRBJ1-5
size: NA
DNA: TGTGCCAGCAGCTCCTATCCAGGGGGAGAGAGACAGCCCCAGCATTTT
CDR3: CASSSYPGGERQPQHF

D: NA
V: TRBV7-2
J: TRBJ1-2
size: few
DNA: TGTGCCAGCAGCTTATTACCGACGGCTAACTATGGCTACACCTTC
CDR3: CASSLLPTANYGYTF